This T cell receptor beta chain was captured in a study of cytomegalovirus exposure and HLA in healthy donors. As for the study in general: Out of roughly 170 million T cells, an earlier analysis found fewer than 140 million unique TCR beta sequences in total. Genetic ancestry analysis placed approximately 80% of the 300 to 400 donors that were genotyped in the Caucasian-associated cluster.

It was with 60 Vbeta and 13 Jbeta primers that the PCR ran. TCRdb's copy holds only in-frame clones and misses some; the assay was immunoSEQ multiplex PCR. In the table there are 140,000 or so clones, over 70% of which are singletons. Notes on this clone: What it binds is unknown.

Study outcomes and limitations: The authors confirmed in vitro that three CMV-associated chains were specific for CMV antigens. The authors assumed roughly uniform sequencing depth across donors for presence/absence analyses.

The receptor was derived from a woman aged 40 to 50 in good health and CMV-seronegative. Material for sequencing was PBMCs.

CDR3 nucleotides: TGTGCCAGCAGTCGGCTAGCGGGGCCCTACGAGCAGTACTTC. It encodes CASSRLAGPYEQYF. This chain connects TRBV6-5 to TRBJ2-7, with 9 bases lining up with TRBD2. This CDR3 has 14 amino acids. Germline V CDR1 and CDR2: MNHEY, SVGAGI. With 5 bases clipped from V and 2 bases from J, the junction kept 4 bases outside the gene matches.